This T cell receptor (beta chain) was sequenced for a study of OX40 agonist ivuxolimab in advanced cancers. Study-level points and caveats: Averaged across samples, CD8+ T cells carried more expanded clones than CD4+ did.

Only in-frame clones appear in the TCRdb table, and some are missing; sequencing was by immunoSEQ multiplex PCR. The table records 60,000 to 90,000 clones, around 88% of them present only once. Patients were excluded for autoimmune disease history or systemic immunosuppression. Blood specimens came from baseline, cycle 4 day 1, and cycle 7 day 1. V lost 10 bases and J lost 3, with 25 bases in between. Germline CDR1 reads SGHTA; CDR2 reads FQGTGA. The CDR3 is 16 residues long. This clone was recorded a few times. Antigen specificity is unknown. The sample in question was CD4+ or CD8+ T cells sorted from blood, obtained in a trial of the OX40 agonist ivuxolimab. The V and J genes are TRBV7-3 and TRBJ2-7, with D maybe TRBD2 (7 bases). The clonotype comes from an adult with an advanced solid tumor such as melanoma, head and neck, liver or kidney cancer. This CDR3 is CATRKGGSPPLYEQYF. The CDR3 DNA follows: TGTGCCACCAGGAAGGGGGGGAGTCCCCCCCTCTACGAGCAGTACTTC. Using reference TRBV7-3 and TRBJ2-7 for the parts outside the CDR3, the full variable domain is GAGVSQTPSNKVTEKGKYVELRCDPISGHTALYWYRQSLGQGPEFLIYFQGTGAADDSGLPNDRFFAVRPEGSVSTLKIQRTERGDSAVYLCATRKGGSPPLYEQYFGPGTRLTVT.